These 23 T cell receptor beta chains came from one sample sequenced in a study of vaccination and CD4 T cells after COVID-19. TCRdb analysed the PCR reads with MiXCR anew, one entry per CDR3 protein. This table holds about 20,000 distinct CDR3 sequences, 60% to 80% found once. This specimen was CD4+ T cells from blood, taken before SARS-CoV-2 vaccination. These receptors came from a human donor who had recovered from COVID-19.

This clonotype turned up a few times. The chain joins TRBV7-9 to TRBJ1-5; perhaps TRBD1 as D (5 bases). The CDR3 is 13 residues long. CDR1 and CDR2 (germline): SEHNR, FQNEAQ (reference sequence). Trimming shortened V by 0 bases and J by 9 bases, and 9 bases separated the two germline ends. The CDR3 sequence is CASSLAGVPPQHF. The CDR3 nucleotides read TGTGCCAGCAGCTTAGCGGGGGTTCCGCCCCAGCATTTT.

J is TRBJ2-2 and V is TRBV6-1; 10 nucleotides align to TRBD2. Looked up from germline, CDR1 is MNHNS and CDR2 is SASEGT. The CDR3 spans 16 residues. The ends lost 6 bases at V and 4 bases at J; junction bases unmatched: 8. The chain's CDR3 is CASSLSGRGGTGELFF. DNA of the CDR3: TGTGCCAGCAGCTTGAGCGGGAGGGGTGGCACCGGGGAGCTGTTTTTT.

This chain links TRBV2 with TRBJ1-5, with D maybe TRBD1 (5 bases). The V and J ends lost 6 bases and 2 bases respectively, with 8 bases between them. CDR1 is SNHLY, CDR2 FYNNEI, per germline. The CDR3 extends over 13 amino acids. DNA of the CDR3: TGTGCCAGCAGGGAACAGGGCAATCAGCCCCAGCATTTT. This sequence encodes CASREQGNQPQHF.

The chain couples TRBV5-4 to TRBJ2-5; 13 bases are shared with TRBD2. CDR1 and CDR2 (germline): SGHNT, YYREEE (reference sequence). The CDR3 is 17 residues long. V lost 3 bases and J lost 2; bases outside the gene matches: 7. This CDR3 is CASSSPGLAGPQETQYF. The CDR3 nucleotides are TGTGCCAGCAGCTCCCCGGGACTAGCGGGGCCACAAGAGACCCAGTACTTC. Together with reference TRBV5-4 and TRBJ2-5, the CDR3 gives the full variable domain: ETGVTQSPTHLIKTRGQQVTLRCSSQSGHNTVSWYQQALGQGPQFIFQYYREEENGRGNFPPRFSGLQFPNYSSELNVNALELDDSALYLCASSSPGLAGPQETQYFGPGTRLLVL.

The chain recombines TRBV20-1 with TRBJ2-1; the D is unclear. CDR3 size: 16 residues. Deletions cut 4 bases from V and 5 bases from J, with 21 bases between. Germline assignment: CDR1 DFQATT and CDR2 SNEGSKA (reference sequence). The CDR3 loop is CSATPKGPTVDNEQFF. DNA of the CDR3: TGCAGTGCTACCCCGAAGGGCCCCACAGTCGACAATGAGCAGTTCTTC.

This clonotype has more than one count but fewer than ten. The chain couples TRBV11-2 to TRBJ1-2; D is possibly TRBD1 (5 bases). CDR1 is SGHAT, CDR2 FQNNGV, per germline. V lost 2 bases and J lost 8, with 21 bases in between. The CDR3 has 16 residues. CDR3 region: CASSLTFRSGAGGYTF. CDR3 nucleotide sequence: TGTGCCAGCAGCTTAACGTTTCGGTCCGGGGCAGGCGGCTACACCTTC.

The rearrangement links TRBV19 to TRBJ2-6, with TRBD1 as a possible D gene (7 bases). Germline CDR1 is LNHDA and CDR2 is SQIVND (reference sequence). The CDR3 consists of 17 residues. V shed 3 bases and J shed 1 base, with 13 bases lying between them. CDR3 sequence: CASSMAGTVSGANVLTF. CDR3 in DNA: TGTGCCAGTAGTATGGCGGGGACAGTATCTGGGGCCAACGTCCTGACTTTC.

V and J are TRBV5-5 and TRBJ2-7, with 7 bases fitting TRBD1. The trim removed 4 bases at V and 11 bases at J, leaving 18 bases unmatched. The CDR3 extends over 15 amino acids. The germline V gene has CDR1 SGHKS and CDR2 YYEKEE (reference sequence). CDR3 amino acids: CASSPTPQDRLRKYF. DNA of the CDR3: TGTGCCAGCAGCCCTACTCCGCAGGACAGGCTCCGTAAGTACTTC.

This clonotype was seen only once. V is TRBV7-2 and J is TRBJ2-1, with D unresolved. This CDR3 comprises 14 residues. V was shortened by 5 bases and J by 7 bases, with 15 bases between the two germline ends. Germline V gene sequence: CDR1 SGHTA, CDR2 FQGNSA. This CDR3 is CASSQGPVGNEQFF. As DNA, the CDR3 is TGTGCCAGCAGCCAAGGGCCGGTCGGGAATGAGCAGTTCTTC.

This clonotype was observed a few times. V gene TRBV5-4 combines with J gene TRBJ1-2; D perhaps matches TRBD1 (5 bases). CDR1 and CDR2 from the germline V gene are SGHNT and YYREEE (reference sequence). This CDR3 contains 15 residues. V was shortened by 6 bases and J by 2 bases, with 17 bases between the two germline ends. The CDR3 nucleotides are TGTGCCAGCACCCTAGGAGGGACGATCAACTATGGCTACACCTTC. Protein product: CASTLGGTINYGYTF.

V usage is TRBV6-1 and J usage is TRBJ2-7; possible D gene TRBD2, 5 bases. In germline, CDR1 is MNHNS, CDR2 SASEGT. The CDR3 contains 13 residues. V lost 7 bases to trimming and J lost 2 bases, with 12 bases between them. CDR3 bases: TGTGCCAGCATCCCCGCCGGGGCCTACGAGCAGTACTTC. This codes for CASIPAGAYEQYF.

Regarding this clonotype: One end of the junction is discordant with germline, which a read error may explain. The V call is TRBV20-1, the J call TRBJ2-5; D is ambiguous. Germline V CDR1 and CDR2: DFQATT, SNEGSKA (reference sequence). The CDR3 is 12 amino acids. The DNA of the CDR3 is TGCAGTGCTATGGGCCATCAAGAGTCCCAGTACTTC. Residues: CSAMGHQESQYF.

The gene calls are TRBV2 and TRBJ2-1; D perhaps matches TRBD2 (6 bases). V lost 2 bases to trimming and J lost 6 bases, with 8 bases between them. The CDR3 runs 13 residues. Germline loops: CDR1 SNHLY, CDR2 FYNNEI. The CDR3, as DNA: TGTGCCAGCAGTGAAAATAGCGGCAATGAGCAGTTCTTC. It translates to CASSENSGNEQFF.

The CDR3 sequence is CASSFQSPGQGAGYTF. The CDR3 DNA follows: TGTGCCAGCAGTTTCCAATCCCCCGGACAGGGCGCTGGCTACACCTTC. This chain joins TRBV6-5 and TRBJ1-2; the match to TRBD1 covers 8 bases. The J segment lost 7 bases and the V segment lost 4 bases, leaving 14 bases of the junction unmatched. Per the germline V gene, CDR1 is MNHEY and CDR2 is SVGAGI. The CDR3 sequence is 16 residues long.

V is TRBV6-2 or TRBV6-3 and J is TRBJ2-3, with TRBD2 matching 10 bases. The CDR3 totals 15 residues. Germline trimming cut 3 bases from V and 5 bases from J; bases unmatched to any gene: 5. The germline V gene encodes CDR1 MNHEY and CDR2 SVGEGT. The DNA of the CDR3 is TGTGCCAGCAGTTATACTAGCGGGACTGGAGATACGCAGTATTTT. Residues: CASSYTSGTGDTQYF.

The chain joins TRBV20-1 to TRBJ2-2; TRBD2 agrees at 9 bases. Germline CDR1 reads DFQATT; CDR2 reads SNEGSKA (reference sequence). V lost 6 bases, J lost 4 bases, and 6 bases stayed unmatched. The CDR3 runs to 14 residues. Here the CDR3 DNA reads TGCAGTGCCGAAGCGGGAGGATTCACCGGGGAGCTGTTTTTT. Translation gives CSAEAGGFTGELFF.

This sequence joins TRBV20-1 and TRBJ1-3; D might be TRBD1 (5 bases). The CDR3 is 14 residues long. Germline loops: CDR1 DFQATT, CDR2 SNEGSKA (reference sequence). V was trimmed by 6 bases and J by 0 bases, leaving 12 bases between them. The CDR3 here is CSAGRLSSGNTIYF. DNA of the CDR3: TGCAGTGCGGGACGGCTGAGCTCTGGAAACACCATATATTTT.

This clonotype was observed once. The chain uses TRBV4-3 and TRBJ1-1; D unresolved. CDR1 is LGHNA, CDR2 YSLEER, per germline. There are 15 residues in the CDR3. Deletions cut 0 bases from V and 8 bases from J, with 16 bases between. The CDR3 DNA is TGCGCCAGCAGCCAAGAGGTAGGCAGAGAAGGGGAAGCTTTCTTT. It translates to CASSQEVGREGEAFF.

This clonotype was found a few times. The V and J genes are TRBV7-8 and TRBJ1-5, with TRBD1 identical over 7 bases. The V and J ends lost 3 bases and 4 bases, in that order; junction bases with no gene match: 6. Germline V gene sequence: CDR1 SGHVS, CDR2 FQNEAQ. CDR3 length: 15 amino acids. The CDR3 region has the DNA TGTGCCAGCAGCTTTGGGGACAGACTTAATCAGCCCCAGCATTTT. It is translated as CASSFGDRLNQPQHF.

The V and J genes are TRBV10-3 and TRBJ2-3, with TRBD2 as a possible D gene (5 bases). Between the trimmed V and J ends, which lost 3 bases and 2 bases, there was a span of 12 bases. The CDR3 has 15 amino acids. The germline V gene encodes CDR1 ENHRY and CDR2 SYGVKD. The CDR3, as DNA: TGTGCCATCAGTGATCGGGGTTATGACACAGATACGCAGTATTTT. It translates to CAISDRGYDTDTQYF.

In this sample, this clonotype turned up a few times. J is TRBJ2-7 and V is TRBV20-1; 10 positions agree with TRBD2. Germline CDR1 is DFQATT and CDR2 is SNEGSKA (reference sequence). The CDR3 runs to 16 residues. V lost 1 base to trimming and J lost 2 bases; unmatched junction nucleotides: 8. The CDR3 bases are TGCAGTGCTAGAGGCGACTTAGCGGGAGGTGCCTACGAGCAGTACTTC. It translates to CSARGDLAGGAYEQYF.

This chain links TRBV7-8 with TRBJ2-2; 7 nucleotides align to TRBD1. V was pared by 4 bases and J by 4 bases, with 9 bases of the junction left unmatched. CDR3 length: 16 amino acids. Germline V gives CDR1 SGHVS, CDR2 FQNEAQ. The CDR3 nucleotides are TGTGCCAGCAGCTCGGACAGGAGACCCATCACCGGGGAGCTGTTTTTT. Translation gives CASSSDRRPITGELFF. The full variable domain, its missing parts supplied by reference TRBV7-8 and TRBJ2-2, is GAGVSQSPRYKVAKRGQDVALRCDPISGHVSLFWYQQALGQGPEFLTYFQNEAQLDKSGLPSDRFFAERPEGSVSTLKIQRTQQEDSAVYLCASSSDRRPITGELFFGEGSRLTVL.

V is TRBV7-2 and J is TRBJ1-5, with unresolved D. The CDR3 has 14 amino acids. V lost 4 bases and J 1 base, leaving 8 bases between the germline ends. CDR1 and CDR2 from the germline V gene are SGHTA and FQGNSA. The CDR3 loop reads CASSYRESNQPQHF. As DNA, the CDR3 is TGTGCCAGCAGCTACCGGGAGAGCAATCAGCCCCAGCATTTT.